One sample yielded the 22 T cell receptor beta chains listed below, sequenced in a study of brain T cells in children with intractable seizures (dated by TCRdb to the early 2020s). The time point label, as the study defines it: blood from clinic visit 5 months post-surgery; TSC patient then seizure free. Libraries were prepared through the immunoSEQ multiplex PCR assay. The table was pulled from immuneACCESS by TCRdb, which kept in-frame rearrangements only. Such tables lose some clones; where checked, under half of the loss comes from unresolved V genes, and the rest has no known cause. In this sample the table shows hundreds of thousands of clones, 93% of which occur a single time. The top ten clonotypes cover 5% to 7% of the sample. The sequencing here drew on peripheral blood, taken about 5 months after surgery. These receptor sequences come from a boy younger than two with tuberous sclerosis and intractable seizures.

The chain has TRBV12-3 or TRBV12-4 and TRBJ2-7; the D gene is possibly TRBD1 (5 bases). The CDR3 sequence is 13 residues long. V gave up 1 base and J gave up 3 bases, with 7 bases separating them. CDR3 nucleotides: TGTGCCAGCAGTTTAGGACAGTACTACGAGCAGTACTTC. Translation: CASSLGQYYEQYF.

This rearrangement joins TRBV10-2 to TRBJ2-1, with unresolved D. Trimming shortened V by 7 bases and J by 0 bases, and 10 bases separated the two germline ends. The CDR3 runs to 14 residues. Germline V lookup: CDR1 WSHSY, CDR2 SAAADI. In DNA form, the CDR3 reads TGCGCCAGCACGTCGGCGCGCTCCTACAATGAGCAGTTCTTC. It yields the protein CASTSARSYNEQFF.

The V gene is TRBV12-3 or TRBV12-4, the J gene TRBJ1-5, with a weak D call TRBD1 (6 bases). The CDR3 length is 12 residues. V was trimmed by 6 bases and J by 11 bases, leaving 14 bases between them. CDR3 amino acids: CASSNKGGTQHF. The DNA of the CDR3 is TGTGCCAGCAGCAACAAGGGGGGAACCCAGCATTTT.

The V call is TRBV6-6, the J call TRBJ2-1; 9 bases are a match to TRBD1. Unmatched junction bases numbered 11, after V lost 6 bases and J lost 5 bases. This CDR3 spans 16 amino acids. The germline gives CDR1 MNHNY, CDR2 SVGAGI (reference sequence). DNA of the CDR3: TGTGCCAGCAGCTCCCGCGGGGACAGGGTTCACAATGAGCAGTTCTTC. It specifies CASSSRGDRVHNEQFF.

The sample holds one count of this clone. This chain uses TRBV19 with TRBJ2-3; D remains unclear. CDR1 is LNHDA, CDR2 SQIVND, per germline (reference sequence). CDR3 size: 12 residues. V was shortened by 3 bases and J by 6 bases, with 7 bases between the two germline ends. In DNA, the CDR3 is TGTGCCAGTAGTATGCCCGGGGATACGCAGTATTTT. Protein sequence: CASSMPGDTQYF. The variable domain in full, completed from reference TRBV19 and TRBJ2-3, reads DGGITQSPKYLFRKEGQNVTLSCEQNLNHDAMYWYRQDPGQGLRLIYYSQIVNDFQKGDIAEGYSVSREKKESFPLTVTSAQKNPTAFYLCASSMPGDTQYFGPGTRLTVL.

CDR3 amino acids: CASSLYRGTNEKLFF. The CDR3 bases are TGTGCCAGCAGTTTATACAGGGGCACTAATGAAAAACTGTTTTTT. V gene TRBV27 combines with J gene TRBJ1-4; TRBD1 agrees at 7 bases. Trimming removed 1 base from V and 2 bases from J; junction bases left unmatched: 1. The CDR3 has 15 amino acids. Germline V CDR1 and CDR2: MNHEY, SMNVEV (reference sequence).

The genes are TRBV20-1 and TRBJ1-1, with a weak D call TRBD1 (5 bases). Trimming shortened V by 3 bases and J by 11 bases, and 7 bases separated the two germline ends. This CDR3 is built from 9 residues. Per germline, CDR1 DFQATT and CDR2 SNEGSKA (reference sequence). CDR3 DNA: TGCAGTGCTAGCCGGGACGCTTTCTTT. It yields the protein CSASRDAFF.

The J gene is TRBJ2-1, the V gene TRBV7-3, with 9 bases identical to TRBD2. The CDR3 runs 16 residues. Germline V gene sequence: CDR1 SGHTA, CDR2 FQGTGA. The trim removed 5 bases at V and 7 bases at J, leaving 12 bases unmatched. The CDR3 region is CASSTGTSISPNEQFF. The CDR3 DNA reads as TGTGCCAGCAGCACGGGGACTAGCATTAGCCCTAATGAGCAGTTCTTC.

The genes are TRBV19 and TRBJ2-1; 8 bases fit TRBD2. CDR3 length equals 13 residues. V was clipped by 4 bases and J by 9 bases; unmatched bases: 5. Germline V CDR1 and CDR2: LNHDA, SQIVND (reference sequence). CDR3 region: CASSSGGSGEQFF. The DNA for the CDR3 is TGTGCCAGTAGTAGCGGGGGGTCTGGTGAGCAGTTCTTC. Full variable domain (rest looked up from reference TRBV19 and TRBJ2-1): DGGITQSPKYLFRKEGQNVTLSCEQNLNHDAMYWYRQDPGQGLRLIYYSQIVNDFQKGDIAEGYSVSREKKESFPLTVTSAQKNPTAFYLCASSSGGSGEQFFGPGTRLTVL.

The chain has TRBV7-2 and TRBJ2-7, with D perhaps assigned TRBD1 or TRBD2 (5 bases each). The germline CDR1 and CDR2 sequences are SGHTA and FQGNSA. The germline V and J ends were trimmed by 2 bases and 1 base, with 18 bases remaining between them. CDR3 length: 17 amino acids. CDR3 loop: CASSLTGAGSGSYEQYF. CDR3 bases: TGTGCCAGCAGCTTAACCGGGGCCGGGTCAGGGTCCTACGAGCAGTACTTC.

V and J are TRBV5-1 and TRBJ2-2, with D possibly being TRBD1 or TRBD2 (6 bases each). With 4 bases removed from V and 1 base from J, the gap between germline ends came to 20 bases. This CDR3 is 18 amino acids long. From germline, CDR1 is SGHRS and CDR2 YFSETQ. CDR3 coding DNA: TGCGCCAGCAGCCCTAAAACGGGGGCGCAATGGAACACCGGGGAGCTGTTTTTT. This encodes CASSPKTGAQWNTGELFF.

V usage is TRBV2 and J usage is TRBJ2-3; 9 nucleotides match TRBD2. The CDR3 extends over 15 amino acids. V lost 11 bases, J lost 2 bases, and 11 bases stayed unmatched. The germline gives CDR1 SNHLY, CDR2 FYNNEI. CDR3 sequence: CADARLAGITDTQYF. Here the CDR3 DNA reads TGTGCCGATGCCAGGCTAGCGGGAATCACAGATACGCAGTATTTT. The whole variable domain, remainder taken from reference TRBV2 and TRBJ2-3, is EPEVTQTPSHQVTQMGQEVILRCVPISNHLYFYWYRQILGQKVEFLVSFYNNEISEKSEIFDDQFSVERPDGSNFTLKIRSTKLEDSAMYFCADARLAGITDTQYFGPGTRLTVL.

The rearrangement links TRBV30 to TRBJ1-2; D is possibly TRBD1 (6 bases). Germline V lookup: CDR1 GTSNPN, CDR2 SVGIG (reference sequence). V gave up 8 bases and J gave up 7 bases, with 20 bases separating them. The CDR3 covers 13 residues. In nucleotides, the CDR3 is TGTGCCGGGGGGCGGACAGTACTGAGTGGCTACACCTTC. Its protein is CAGGRTVLSGYTF.

CDR3 coding DNA: TGTGCCAGCAGGCCTAACGGGACACTGAACACTGAAGCTTTCTTT. Amino acid sequence: CASRPNGTLNTEAFF. The rearrangement links TRBV7-9 to TRBJ1-1, with D tentatively TRBD1 (6 bases). There are 15 residues in the CDR3. The germline CDR1 and CDR2 sequences are SEHNR and FQNEAQ (reference sequence). Trimming pared 6 bases from V and 0 bases from J, leaving 14 bases between.

This clone was counted a single time. The rearrangement links TRBV6-5 to TRBJ2-7; no clear D. Germline CDR1 and CDR2: MNHEY and SVGAGI. V was cut by 2 bases and J by 5 bases, with 16 bases left in between. There are 15 residues in the CDR3. The DNA for the CDR3 is TGTGCCAGCAGTTACCAATCCCCGAATCCGGACGAGCAGTACTTC. Its protein product is CASSYQSPNPDEQYF.

The chain is built from TRBV19 and TRBJ2-5; 8 bases map to TRBD1. Germline assignment: CDR1 LNHDA and CDR2 SQIVND (reference sequence). This CDR3 region has 16 residues. V shed 5 bases and J 4 bases; nucleotides not matched to a gene: 12. CDR3 sequence reads: CASSGDRTGLGETQYF. The CDR3, as DNA: TGTGCCAGTAGTGGAGACAGGACAGGGCTCGGAGAGACCCAGTACTTC.

This chain uses TRBV25-1 with TRBJ1-2; TRBD1 agrees at 8 bases. V lost 2 bases to trimming and J lost 1 base; unmatched junction nucleotides: 6. This CDR3 spans 16 amino acids. CDR1 MGHDK and CDR2 SYGVNS come from the germline V gene. The CDR3 is CASSEEGQVFNYGYTF. CDR3 DNA: TGTGCCAGCAGTGAAGAGGGACAGGTGTTTAACTATGGCTACACCTTC.

Points on this clone: Germline and junction disagree at one end, which may indicate a read error. V gene TRBV13 combines with J gene TRBJ2-3; 13 bases agree with TRBD2. CDR3 size: 18 residues. Per the germline V gene, CDR1 is PRHDT and CDR2 is FYEKMQ (reference sequence). In DNA form, the CDR3 reads TGTGCCAGCAGCGTAGGACTAGCGGGAGTCCGTGTCGCAGATACGCAGTATTTT. This translates into CASSVGLAGVRVADTQYF.

The count of this clone is one. This sequence joins TRBV13 and TRBJ2-7; the match to TRBD2 covers 12 bases. The CDR3 totals 17 residues. After removal of 5 bases from V and 4 bases from J, the junction contained 12 bases not matched to a gene. The germline gives CDR1 PRHDT, CDR2 FYEKMQ (reference sequence). The DNA for the CDR3 is TGTGCCAGCAGCCCGCCAGCCGCTAGCGGGAGGGAGTACGAGCAGTACTTC. Translating gives CASSPPAASGREYEQYF. Drawing the rest from reference TRBV13 and TRBJ2-7, the complete variable domain is AAGVIQSPRHLIKEKRETATLKCYPIPRHDTVYWYQQGPGQDPQFLISFYEKMQSDKGSIPDRFSAQQFSDYHSELNMSSLELGDSALYFCASSPPAASGREYEQYFGPGTRLTVT.

This clone was seen a single time. The rearrangement joins TRBV27 to TRBJ1-6; D gene ambiguous. CDR1 and CDR2 from the germline V gene are MNHEY and SMNVEV (reference sequence). The CDR3 has 15 residues. Trimming stripped 6 bases from V and 0 bases from J, with 9 bases between. The CDR3 is CASRSTLSYNSPLHF. The DNA for the CDR3 is TGTGCCAGCAGATCGACACTCTCCTATAATTCACCCCTCCACTTT.

The gene calls are TRBV6-6 and TRBJ1-4; D may be TRBD1 (6 bases). The germline V and J ends were trimmed by 6 bases and 6 bases, with 14 bases remaining between them. There are 14 residues in the CDR3. Looked up from germline, CDR1 is MNHNY and CDR2 is SVGAGI (reference sequence). CDR3 nucleotides: TGTGCCAGCAGCACGGGGGCAGAATATGAAAAACTGTTTTTT. It encodes CASSTGAEYEKLFF.

V is TRBV25-1 and J is TRBJ2-7; D not resolved. The CDR3 has 13 residues. The V end lost 1 base, the J end lost 6 bases, and 10 bases lay between the germline ends. Germline V gene sequence: CDR1 MGHDK, CDR2 SYGVNS. CDR3 DNA: TGTGCCAGCAGTGAATTCGGCCGTCTCGAGCAGTACTTC. Residues: CASSEFGRLEQYF.